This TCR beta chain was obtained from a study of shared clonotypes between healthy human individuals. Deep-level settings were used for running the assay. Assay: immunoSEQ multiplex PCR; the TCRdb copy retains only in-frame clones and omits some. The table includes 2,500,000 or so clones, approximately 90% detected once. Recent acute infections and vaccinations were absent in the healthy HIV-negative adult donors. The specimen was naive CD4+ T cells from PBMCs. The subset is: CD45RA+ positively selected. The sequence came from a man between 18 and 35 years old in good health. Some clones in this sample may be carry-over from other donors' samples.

Written as DNA, the CDR3 is TGCGCCAGCAGCCATACGTTTAAGACACCGAACACTGAAGCTTTCTTT. Translating it yields CASSHTFKTPNTEAFF. The chain employs TRBV4-3 and TRBJ1-1; D call uncertain. Looked up from germline, CDR1 is LGHNA and CDR2 is YSLEER. CDR3 size: 16 residues. The ends were cut back, 3 bases at V and 1 base at J, with 15 bases in the middle.